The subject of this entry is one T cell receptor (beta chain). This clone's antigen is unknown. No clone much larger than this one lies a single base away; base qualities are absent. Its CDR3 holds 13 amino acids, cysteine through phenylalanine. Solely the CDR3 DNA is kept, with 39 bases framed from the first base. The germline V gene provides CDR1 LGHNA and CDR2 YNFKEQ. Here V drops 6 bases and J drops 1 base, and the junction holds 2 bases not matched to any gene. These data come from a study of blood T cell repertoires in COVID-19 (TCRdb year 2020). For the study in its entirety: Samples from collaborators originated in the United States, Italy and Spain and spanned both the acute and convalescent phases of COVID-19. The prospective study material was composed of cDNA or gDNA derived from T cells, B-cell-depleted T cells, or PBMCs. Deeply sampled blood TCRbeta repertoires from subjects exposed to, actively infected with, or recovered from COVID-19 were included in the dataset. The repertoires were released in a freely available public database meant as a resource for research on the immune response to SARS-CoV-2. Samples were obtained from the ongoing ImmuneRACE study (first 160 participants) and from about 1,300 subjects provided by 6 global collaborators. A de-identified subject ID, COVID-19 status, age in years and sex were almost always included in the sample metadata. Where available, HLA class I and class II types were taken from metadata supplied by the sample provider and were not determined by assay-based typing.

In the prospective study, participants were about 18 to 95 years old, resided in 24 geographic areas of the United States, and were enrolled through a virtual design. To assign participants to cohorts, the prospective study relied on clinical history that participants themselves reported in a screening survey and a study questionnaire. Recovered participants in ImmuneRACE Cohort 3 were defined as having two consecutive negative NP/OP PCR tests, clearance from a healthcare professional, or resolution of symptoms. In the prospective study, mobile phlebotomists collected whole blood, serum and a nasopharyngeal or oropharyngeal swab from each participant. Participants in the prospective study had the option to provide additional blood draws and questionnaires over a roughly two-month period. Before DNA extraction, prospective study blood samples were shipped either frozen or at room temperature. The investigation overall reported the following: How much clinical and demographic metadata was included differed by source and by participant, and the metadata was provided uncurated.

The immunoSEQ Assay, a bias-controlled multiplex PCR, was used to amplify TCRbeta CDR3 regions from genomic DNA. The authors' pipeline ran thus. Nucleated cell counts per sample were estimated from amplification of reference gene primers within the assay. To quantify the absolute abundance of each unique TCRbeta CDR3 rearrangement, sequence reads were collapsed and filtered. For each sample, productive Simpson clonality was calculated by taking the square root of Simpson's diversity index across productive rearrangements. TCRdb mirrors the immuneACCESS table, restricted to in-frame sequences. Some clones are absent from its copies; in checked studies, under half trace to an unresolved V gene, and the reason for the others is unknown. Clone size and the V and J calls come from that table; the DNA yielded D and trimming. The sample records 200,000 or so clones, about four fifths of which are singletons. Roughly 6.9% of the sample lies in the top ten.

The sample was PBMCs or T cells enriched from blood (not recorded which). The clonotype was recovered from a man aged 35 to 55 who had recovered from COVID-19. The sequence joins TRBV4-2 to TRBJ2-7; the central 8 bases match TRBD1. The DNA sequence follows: TGTGCCAGCAGTCGGGACAGGTCCTACGAGCAGTACTTC. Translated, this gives CASSRDRSYEQYF.